This T cell receptor beta chain was captured in a study of T cell repertoires in cytomegalovirus infection. Germline CDR1 SGHTA, CDR2 FQGNSA. CDR3 size: 13 residues. V was cut by 5 bases and J by 2 bases, with 10 bases left in between. This clonotype was counted many times. Its specificity is unknown. MiXCR, applied by TCRdb to the reads, yields one record per CDR3 protein. The sample has approximately 910,000 distinct CDR3 sequences; about a third are singletons. This sample comprised cultured CD8+ T cells from PBMCs, obtained from culture after CMV antigen stimulation. The V call is TRBV7-2, the J call TRBJ2-7; D is unresolved. This clonotype originated in a human donor in good health (CMV status not recorded). Some clones in this sample may be carry-over from other donors' samples. Here the CDR3 DNA reads TGTGCCAGCAGCCTGGGTTCTGCCTACGAGCAGTACTTC. Translating it yields CASSLGSAYEQYF.